This TCR beta chain appears in the sequencing data of a study of T cell responses to AZD1222 COVID-19 vaccine. Study conclusions and caveats: Only six or seven AZD1222 recipients tested seropositive at baseline.

Sequencing was performed with immunoSEQ multiplex PCR; in TCRdb, only in-frame clones are kept and a portion is missing. The sample lists 150,000 to 200,000 clones; just over 85% were seen once. Second-dose timings of about 4 or about 12 weeks were pooled. As for this clone: Antigen unknown.

The CDR3 covers 14 residues. The ends were cut back, 2 bases at V and 3 bases at J, with 8 bases in the middle. Germline CDR1 and CDR2: SGHTA and FQGTGA. The chain combines TRBV7-3 with TRBJ2-1; possibly TRBD2 for D (6 bases). The specimen was peripheral blood, collected 28 days after the second AZD1222 dose. This sequence originates from an adult who received the AZD1222 COVID-19 vaccine. The CDR3 DNA sequence: TGTGCCAGCAGCTTAGCGGGGAGCTACAATGAGCAGTTCTTC. This gives the protein CASSLAGSYNEQFF.